This T cell receptor beta chain appears in the sequencing data of a study of control samples from healthy donors and cancer patients (dated by TCRdb to about 2020). Comments on this clone: Which antigen it targets is not known. There are no base qualities to consult, and no much larger clone falls within one base.

Trimming at the junction amounts to 3 bases on V and 7 bases on J, and the germline ends lie 11 bases apart. The CDR3 measures 14 amino acids from cysteine to phenylalanine. The sequence is cut down to CDR3 DNA, 42 bases in frame from base 1. The germline V gene encodes CDR1 SGDLS and CDR2 YYNGEE. Receptor libraries were prepared by the immunoSEQ multiplex PCR assay. TCRdb holds this immuneACCESS table with in-frame rearrangements only. Some clones are missing; in checked studies, unresolved V genes explain under half, and the rest has no known cause. This sample lists 210,000 or so clones; around 93% were detected once. The biggest ten clones account for 1.8% of the sample.

The chain is made from TRBV9 and TRBJ1-6, with the D gene uncertain. The sequence derives from a man aged 30 to 39 in good health. The sample consisted of blood. The DNA sequence is as follows: TGTGCCAGCAGCGAGGACGGCGAAAATTCACCCCTCCACTTT. Protein translation: CASSEDGENSPLHF.